This TCR beta chain is from a study of T cell responses to AZD1222 COVID-19 vaccine. Study conclusions and caveats: Donors, mostly white British, included more females; clonal diversity was possibly underestimated. A reported finding is that nearly half of spike-specific TCRs target unmutated variant regions. The repertoires were collected only after the peak T cell response. With two AZD1222 doses given, Spike-specific TCR breadth and depth both rose.

This CDR3 is 13 amino acids long. The germline V gene encodes CDR1 SGHDT and CDR2 YYEEEE. The V end was cut by 4 bases, the J end by 4 bases, with 12 bases between. Here immunoSEQ multiplex PCR was the method, and the copy in TCRdb shows in-frame clones only, minus some. The table shows 200,000 to 250,000 clones, with about 93% occurring only once. Comments on this clone: Its antigen is as yet unknown.

Sequences were derived from peripheral blood, sampled on day 0 of MenACWY control vaccination. The J gene is TRBJ2-7, the V gene TRBV5-6, with a possible D match to TRBD1 (5 bases). This sequence originates from an adult in good health. The CDR3 DNA reads as TGTGCCAGCAGCGTGGACACGAAATACGAGCAGTACTTC. Translating it yields CASSVDTKYEQYF.